This record looks at one T cell receptor beta chain sequence and its context. What it binds is not known. This record belongs to a study of OX40 agonist ivuxolimab in advanced cancers. Study at large: Patients treated during dose escalation were battling hepatocellular carcinoma, melanoma, renal cell or head and neck cancer. Three dose-escalation patients had partial responses: one with hepatocellular carcinoma and two with cutaneous melanoma. Patients were roughly 83% male with ages about 23 to 90, mean 60. Study results and caveats: Several nonresponders also turned out to have low normalized T-cell clonal expansion.

Per the germline V gene, CDR1 is MDHEN and CDR2 is SYDVKM. V dropped 5 bases and J dropped 4 bases, with 14 bases sitting between them. The CDR3 totals 14 residues. TCRdb keeps only in-frame clones here, not all; method: immunoSEQ multiplex PCR. The sample contains tens of thousands of clones, around 84% of which appear only once. The J gene is TRBJ1-2, the V gene TRBV28; tentatively, D is TRBD1 (6 bases). The sequence was collected from an adult with an advanced solid tumor such as melanoma, head and neck, liver or kidney cancer. The source was CD4+ or CD8+ T cells sorted from blood, collected in a trial of the OX40 agonist ivuxolimab. CDR3 coding DNA: TGTGCCAGCAGTCCCGGGGGAGGGGGCTATGGCTACACCTTC. Protein product: CASSPGGGGYGYTF.